The 27 T cell receptor beta chains below come from one sample, sequenced in a study of cytomegalovirus exposure and HLA in healthy donors. This table comes from immunoSEQ multiplex PCR, and its TCRdb copy is limited to in-frame clones, with some not included. Of 100,000 to 120,000 clones listed, around 85% are singletons. Source material: PBMCs. The source is a young woman in good health and CMV-seronegative.

This clone appeared a few times. This CDR3 reads CASTGSQNTEAFF. The CDR3 bases are TGTGCCAGCACTGGGAGCCAGAACACTGAAGCTTTCTTT. The J gene is TRBJ1-1, the V gene TRBV25-1; D is unresolved. CDR3 size: 13 residues. V was trimmed by 7 bases and J by 1 base, leaving 10 bases between them. Germline V CDR1 and CDR2: MGHDK, SYGVNS.

The genes are TRBV9 and TRBJ1-4; TRBD1 is a possible D gene (6 bases). The CDR3 length is 14 residues. Germline V lookup: CDR1 SGDLS, CDR2 YYNGEE. The germline V and J ends were trimmed by 4 bases and 7 bases, with 14 bases remaining between them. The CDR3 DNA is TGTGCCAGCAGCCCAACAGGGTCGGGTGAAAAACTGTTTTTT. This translates into CASSPTGSGEKLFF.

This clone came up a few times. V usage is TRBV7-6 and J usage is TRBJ2-2; weak D call: TRBD2 (5 bases). This CDR3 region has 15 residues. Germline loops: CDR1 SGHVS, CDR2 FNYEAQ. V lost 1 base and J 7 bases, leaving 13 bases between the germline ends. The CDR3: CASSLGSPGGGELFF. CDR3 coding DNA: TGTGCCAGCAGCTTAGGGAGCCCCGGAGGCGGGGAGCTGTTTTTT.

This chain uses TRBV5-1 with TRBJ2-2; tentatively, D is TRBD2 (5 bases). The CDR3 consists of 15 residues. The ends were cut back, 0 bases at V and 2 bases at J, with 8 bases in the middle. CDR1 is SGHRS and CDR2 is YFSETQ in the germline V gene. The CDR3 nucleotides are TGCGCCAGCAGCTTGGGACGGGGAAACACCGGGGAGCTGTTTTTT. Protein sequence: CASSLGRGNTGELFF.

This clone was observed a single time. The chain uses TRBV19 and TRBJ1-6, with D possibly TRBD1 on 5 matching bases. V shed 4 bases and J shed 5 bases, with 9 bases lying between them. Germline assignment: CDR1 LNHDA and CDR2 SQIVND (reference sequence). The CDR3 spans 14 residues. The CDR3 DNA is TGTGCCAGTAGTAGCGGGGGTAATAATTCACCCCTCCACTTT. Protein: CASSSGGNNSPLHF.

This chain links TRBV9 with TRBJ1-1, with 10 bases matching TRBD1. The CDR3 consists of 15 residues. CDR1 is SGDLS and CDR2 is YYNGEE in the germline V gene. V trimming: 4 bases; J trimming: 4 bases; junction bases outside the gene matches: 7. The CDR3 loop is CASSPQTGGGTEAFF. Here the CDR3 DNA reads TGTGCCAGCAGCCCCCAGACAGGGGGCGGCACTGAAGCTTTCTTT.

This chain links TRBV6-1 with TRBJ1-1; 9 positions match TRBD1. Germline V gives CDR1 MNHNS, CDR2 SASEGT. Trimming took 5 bases from V and 4 from J; bases not matched to a gene: 2. The CDR3 is 13 residues long. The CDR3 region is CASSKDRGTEAFF. For the CDR3, the DNA is TGTGCCAGCAGTAAGGACAGGGGCACTGAAGCTTTCTTT.

This chain joins TRBV7-2 and TRBJ1-4, with 9 bases fitting TRBD1. Per the germline V gene, CDR1 is SGHTA and CDR2 is FQGNSA. The V and J ends lost 4 bases and 4 bases, in that order; junction bases with no gene match: 4. The CDR3 is 15 amino acids. For the CDR3, the DNA is TGTGCCAGCAGCTCACCGGGACAGGGTAATGAAAAACTGTTTTTT. Protein product: CASSSPGQGNEKLFF. Based on the CDR3 plus reference TRBV7-2 and TRBJ1-4, the full variable domain is GAGVSQSPSNKVTEKGKDVELRCDPISGHTALYWYRQSLGQGLEFLIYFQGNSAPDKSGLPSDRFSAERTGGSVSTLTIQRTQQEDSAVYLCASSSPGQGNEKLFFGSGTQLSVL.

This clone has only a few counts. The V call is TRBV4-1, the J call TRBJ2-7, with 8 bases matching TRBD2. Germline CDR1 reads MGHRA; CDR2 reads YSYEKL. The ends lost 2 bases at V and 2 bases at J; junction bases unmatched: 2. This CDR3 is built from 14 residues. CDR3: CASSQQGLAYEQYF. The CDR3 region has the DNA TGCGCCAGCAGCCAACAGGGACTAGCCTACGAGCAGTACTTC.

The DNA for the CDR3 is TGCGCCAGCAGCTTGGATGGGGCCACGAACACTGAAGCTTTCTTT. It translates to CASSLDGATNTEAFF. The V call is TRBV5-1, the J call TRBJ1-1; tentative D call: TRBD1 (5 bases). The CDR3 consists of 15 residues. Trimming removed 0 bases at V and 1 base at J, with 10 bases between. Germline lookup yields CDR1 SGHRS and CDR2 YFSETQ.

V gene TRBV25-1 combines with J gene TRBJ1-5; D is ambiguous. This CDR3 contains 15 residues. V lost 1 base, J lost 7 bases, and 14 bases lay in between. CDR1 is MGHDK and CDR2 is SYGVNS in the germline V gene. The CDR3 sequence is CASSELGGFGQPQHF. CDR3 nucleotide sequence: TGTGCCAGCAGTGAATTAGGAGGGTTCGGCCAGCCCCAGCATTTT.

This chain links TRBV27 with TRBJ1-1, with TRBD1 matching 8 bases. With 4 bases clipped from V and 1 base from J, the junction kept 5 bases outside the gene matches. Looked up from germline, CDR1 is MNHEY and CDR2 is SMNVEV (reference sequence). The CDR3 loop spans 15 amino acids. This chain's CDR3 is CASSSRTGRNTEAFF. DNA for the CDR3: TGTGCCAGCAGTTCACGGACAGGGAGGAACACTGAAGCTTTCTTT.

The sample holds a few counts of this clone. J is TRBJ1-2 and V is TRBV5-1, with unresolved D. The V and J ends lost 1 base and 6 bases respectively, with 7 bases between them. The germline gives CDR1 SGHRS, CDR2 YFSETQ. This CDR3 has 12 residues. CDR3 sequence reads: CASSLNEDGYTF. The CDR3 DNA is TGCGCCAGCAGCTTGAACGAGGATGGCTACACCTTC.

This clone was observed once. V and J are TRBV15 and TRBJ1-5; TRBD1 is a possible D gene (5 bases). The CDR3 sequence is 17 residues long. CDR1 and CDR2 from the germline V gene are LNHNV and YYDKDF (reference sequence). Trimming stripped 0 bases from V and 0 bases from J, with 12 bases between. Here the CDR3 DNA reads TGTGCCACCAGCAGAGATAGGCTAGGGGTTAGCAATCAGCCCCAGCATTTT. This sequence encodes CATSRDRLGVSNQPQHF.

V is TRBV4-2 and J is TRBJ1-6, with TRBD1 as a possible D gene (6 bases). The germline V gene has CDR1 LGHNA and CDR2 YNFKEQ. The CDR3 sequence is 17 residues long. The ends were cut back, 0 bases at V and 4 bases at J, with 13 bases in the middle. The CDR3 loop is CASSQDTGGAYNSPLHF. CDR3 in DNA: TGTGCCAGCAGCCAAGATACGGGGGGCGCTTATAATTCACCCCTCCACTTT.

The V gene is TRBV15, the J gene TRBJ1-5; D gene uncertain. Germline CDR1 LNHNV, CDR2 YYDKDF (reference sequence). The V and J ends lost 1 base and 11 bases respectively, with 12 bases between them. The CDR3 totals 13 residues. The chain's CDR3 is CATSRGPRTSQHF. CDR3 nucleotide sequence: TGTGCCACCAGCAGAGGGCCTCGCACATCCCAGCATTTT.

CDR3 sequence: CASSLVGDTEAFF. CDR3 coding DNA: TGCGCCAGCAGCTTGGTTGGAGACACTGAAGCTTTCTTT. The V gene is TRBV5-1, the J gene TRBJ1-1, with D unclear. Germline V gene sequence: CDR1 SGHRS, CDR2 YFSETQ. V dropped 0 bases and J dropped 3 bases, with 6 bases sitting between them. The CDR3 extends over 13 amino acids.

V is TRBV10-1 and J is TRBJ1-4; D unclear. The CDR3 spans 13 residues. Trimming took 7 bases from V and 4 from J, leaving 10 bases between them. CDR1 is WNHNN, CDR2 SYGVQD, per germline (reference sequence). CDR3 amino acids: CASNGGGNEKLFF. CDR3 in DNA: TGCGCCAGCAATGGCGGAGGTAATGAAAAACTGTTTTTT.

The genes are TRBV4-1 and TRBJ2-1; 9 bases match TRBD1. The CDR3 is 17 amino acids. Per the germline V gene, CDR1 is MGHRA and CDR2 is YSYEKL. The V gene end was trimmed by 0 bases and the J gene end by 9 bases; junction bases not matched to a gene: 12. CDR3 in DNA: TGCGCCAGCAGCCAAGATTCTTTGGACAGGGGTGGCCTTGAGCAGTTCTTC. Its protein is CASSQDSLDRGGLEQFF.

The chain recombines TRBV30 with TRBJ1-2; 7 positions match TRBD1. J was trimmed by 3 bases and V by 0 bases; bases with no gene match: 7. In germline, CDR1 is GTSNPN, CDR2 SVGIG (reference sequence). CDR3 length equals 15 residues. This CDR3 reads CAWSVRIQGDYGYTF. The CDR3 region has the DNA TGTGCCTGGAGTGTACGTATTCAGGGGGACTATGGCTACACCTTC.

The chain carries TRBV5-6 and TRBJ1-4; D unclear. Germline V gene data show CDR1 as SGHDT and CDR2 as YYEEEE. The CDR3 consists of 16 residues. The V end lost 0 bases, the J end lost 1 base, and 10 bases lay between the germline ends. This CDR3 reads CASSLDSYRTNEKLFF. The DNA for the CDR3 is TGTGCCAGCAGCTTGGACTCTTACCGAACTAATGAAAAACTGTTTTTT.

V and J are TRBV9 and TRBJ1-6; 8 nucleotides agree with TRBD1. With 0 bases clipped from V and 3 bases from J, the junction kept 2 bases outside the gene matches. The CDR3 extends over 16 amino acids. The germline V gene encodes CDR1 SGDLS and CDR2 YYNGEE. In DNA form, the CDR3 reads TGTGCCAGCAGCGTAGCAGGGGGCGACTATAATTCACCCCTCCACTTT. Amino acids: CASSVAGGDYNSPLHF.

The rearrangement joins TRBV27 to TRBJ1-2; D gene uncertain. The ends were cut back, 5 bases at V and 8 bases at J, with 12 bases in the middle. The germline CDR1 and CDR2 sequences are MNHEY and SMNVEV (reference sequence). The CDR3 spans 12 residues. The DNA of the CDR3 is TGTGCCAGCAGTCAGAATAGAGGGGGCTACACCTTC. This gives the protein CASSQNRGGYTF.

DNA of the CDR3: TGTGCCAGCAGACGAGGCCAGAACAGGGGTGAAGAGCAGTACTTC. This translates into CASRRGQNRGEEQYF. The genes are TRBV2 and TRBJ2-7, with 7 bases identical to TRBD1. The length of the CDR3 is 15 residues. Trimming removed 6 bases from V and 7 bases from J; junction bases left unmatched: 15. CDR1 is SNHLY and CDR2 is FYNNEI in the germline V gene.

V is TRBV6-5 and J is TRBJ1-2, with TRBD1 matching over 7 bases. CDR1 and CDR2 (germline): MNHEY, SVGAGI. V was pared by 9 bases and J by 4 bases, with 5 bases of the junction left unmatched. The CDR3 is made up of 12 amino acids. As DNA, the CDR3 is TGTGCCAGTTCCGACAGGGCCTATGGCTACACCTTC. It is translated as CASSDRAYGYTF.

The V call is TRBV14, the J call TRBJ2-7; D not resolved. Germline CDR1 SGHDN, CDR2 FVKESK. The CDR3 extends over 12 amino acids. V lost 0 bases and J lost 9, with 9 bases in between. The CDR3 coding sequence is TGTGCCAGCAGCCAAGAAGCTGTCCGGCAGTACTTC. Translating it yields CASSQEAVRQYF.

This chain joins TRBV7-2 and TRBJ1-5, with D unresolved. The length of the CDR3 is 15 residues. Between the trimmed V and J ends, which lost 1 base and 1 base, there was a span of 8 bases. The germline V gene encodes CDR1 SGHTA and CDR2 FQGNSA. This CDR3 is CASSLGVRSNQPQHF. Written as DNA, the CDR3 is TGTGCCAGCAGCTTAGGGGTGAGGAGCAATCAGCCCCAGCATTTT.